A single sample gave rise to the 26 T cell receptor beta chains below, sequenced in a study of blood T cell repertoires in COVID-19. TCRdb's copy holds only in-frame clones and misses some; the assay was immunoSEQ multiplex PCR. Seen here are 350,000 to 500,000 clones, roughly 88% observed once, and the top ten hold approximately 1.5%. The sequenced material came from PBMCs or T cells enriched from blood (not recorded which). The receptors shown here come from a woman aged 18-29 years who had been exposed to COVID-19.

In this sample, this clone turned up once. The V and J genes are TRBV9 and TRBJ2-7; TRBD2 matches at 10 bases. CDR3 size: 14 residues. CDR1 SGDLS and CDR2 YYNGEE come from the germline V gene. The V gene end was trimmed by 1 base and the J gene end by 4 bases; junction bases not matched to a gene: 2. CDR3 DNA sequence: TGTGCCAGCAGCGTAACTAGCGGGGAATACGAGCAGTACTTC. Amino acid sequence: CASSVTSGEYEQYF.

Only one count was recorded for this clone. The chain carries TRBV18 and TRBJ2-7; 9 nucleotides match TRBD1. Losses at the gene ends were 3 bases for V and 11 bases for J; bases not matched to a gene: 11. Germline V gene sequence: CDR1 KGHSH, CDR2 LQKENI. This CDR3 is built from 14 residues. CDR3 coding DNA: TGTGCCAGCTCACCCCCGGGACAGGGAACCTTCGAGTACTTC. This sequence encodes CASSPPGQGTFEYF.

The rearrangement links TRBV30 to TRBJ2-1; D might be TRBD2 (5 bases). CDR1 GTSNPN and CDR2 SVGIG come from the germline V gene (reference sequence). There are 13 residues in the CDR3. V dropped 4 bases and J dropped 2 bases, with 9 bases sitting between them. The chain's CDR3 is CAWNSATYNEQFF. For the CDR3, the DNA is TGTGCCTGGAATAGCGCGACCTACAATGAGCAGTTCTTC.

The sample holds a few counts of this clone. The chain links TRBV28 to TRBJ1-5; D not certain. Trimming took 2 bases from V and 9 from J, leaving 8 bases between them. In germline, CDR1 is MDHEN, CDR2 SYDVKM. The CDR3 totals 12 residues. CDR3 protein: CASSLISGPQHF. In DNA form, the CDR3 reads TGTGCCAGCAGTTTAATTAGTGGGCCCCAGCATTTT.

The V call is TRBV12-3 or TRBV12-4, the J call TRBJ2-7; D perhaps matches TRBD2 (5 bases). V gave up 2 bases and J gave up 0 bases, with 5 bases separating them. The CDR3 has 13 amino acids. The CDR3 region has the DNA TGTGCCAGCAGTTTAAGCGGCTCCTACGAGCAGTACTTC. It codes for CASSLSGSYEQYF.

DNA for the CDR3: TGTGCCAGCAGCCCAGGGACAGACTATGGCTACACCTTC. Encoded protein: CASSPGTDYGYTF. The chain employs TRBV7-9 and TRBJ1-2, with TRBD1 identical over 7 bases. CDR3 length: 13 residues. Trimming cost V 5 bases and J 3 bases; bases outside gene matches: 3. Germline values: CDR1 SEHNR, CDR2 FQNEAQ (reference sequence).

This rearrangement joins TRBV20-1 to TRBJ1-3; D is possibly TRBD1 (6 bases). The CDR3 runs 11 residues. Per the germline V gene, CDR1 is DFQATT and CDR2 is SNEGSKA (reference sequence). CDR3 residues: CGQSSGNTIYF. In DNA form, the CDR3 reads TGCGGACAGAGCTCTGGAAACACCATATATTTT.

The gene calls are TRBV29-1 and TRBJ2-5, with 12 bases matching TRBD2. This CDR3 is 18 amino acids long. Germline-derived CDR1 and CDR2 are SQVTM and ANQGSEA. V lost 1 base and J lost 1; bases outside the gene matches: 10. The CDR3 reads CSVEGGDGLAGIQETQYF. Written as DNA, the CDR3 is TGCAGCGTTGAAGGAGGCGACGGACTAGCGGGGATCCAAGAGACCCAGTACTTC.

The chain joins TRBV10-2 to TRBJ2-1, with a tentative D call TRBD2 (6 bases). Trimming took 6 bases from V and 5 from J, leaving 26 bases between them. Germline V gene sequence: CDR1 WSHSY, CDR2 SAAADI. The CDR3 covers 18 residues. CDR3 in amino acids: CASSLRGVAEVGNNEQFF. The CDR3 DNA is TGCGCCAGCAGCCTCCGAGGGGTAGCGGAGGTTGGGAACAATGAGCAGTTCTTC.

In its sample, this clone was seen many times. The chain uses TRBV7-8 and TRBJ2-7; 12 nucleotides agree with TRBD2. CDR3 length: 15 amino acids. Germline V gene sequence: CDR1 SGHVS, CDR2 FQNEAQ. V shed 5 bases and J 2 bases; nucleotides not matched to a gene: 4. CDR3 bases: TGTGCCAGCAGCAAGACTAGCGGGAGCGCCTACGAGCAGTACTTC. This encodes CASSKTSGSAYEQYF.

The chain carries TRBV16 and TRBJ1-1; TRBD1 is a possible D gene (6 bases). Germline CDR1 and CDR2: KGHSY and FQNENV. The V and J ends lost 6 bases and 9 bases respectively, with 14 bases between them. This CDR3 comprises 12 residues. CDR3 sequence: CASSPRGTQAFF. The CDR3 DNA reads TGTGCCAGCAGTCCCCGAGGGACACAAGCTTTCTTT. Together with reference TRBV16 and TRBJ1-1, the CDR3 gives the full variable domain: GEEVAQTPKHLVRGEGQKAKLYCAPIKGHSYVFWYQQVLKNEFKFLISFQNENVFDETGMPKERFSAKCLPNSPCSLEIQATKLEDSAVYFCASSPRGTQAFFGQGTRLTVV.

This clone showed up just a few times. The rearrangement joins TRBV4-2 to TRBJ2-5; no definite D call. The V end lost 1 base, the J end lost 1 base, and 4 bases lay between the germline ends. The CDR3 runs to 13 residues. Germline CDR1 is LGHNA and CDR2 is YNFKEQ. The CDR3 DNA sequence: TGTGCCAGCAGCCAAGGACTCCAAGAGACCCAGTACTTC. Its protein is CASSQGLQETQYF.

The chain couples TRBV19 to TRBJ2-1; weak D call: TRBD1 (6 bases). Germline V lookup: CDR1 LNHDA, CDR2 SQIVND (reference sequence). This CDR3 is 16 amino acids long. Between the trimmed V and J ends, which lost 4 bases and 2 bases, there was a span of 15 bases. The CDR3 loop reads CASSKRTRQAYNEQFF. DNA for the CDR3: TGTGCCAGTAGTAAGCGGACTCGACAGGCCTACAATGAGCAGTTCTTC.

The genes are TRBV4-1 and TRBJ1-1; D is uncertain. Germline CDR1 and CDR2: MGHRA and YSYEKL. The CDR3 is made up of 15 amino acids. Trimming pared 1 base from V and 1 base from J, leaving 10 bases between. The CDR3 region is CASSQAWTENTEAFF. The DNA for the CDR3 is TGCGCCAGCAGCCAAGCCTGGACTGAGAACACTGAAGCTTTCTTT.

The V call is TRBV5-1, the J call TRBJ2-1; 15 nucleotides agree with TRBD2. V trimming: 3 bases; J trimming: 4 bases; junction bases outside the gene matches: 8. Germline CDR1 and CDR2: SGHRS and YFSETQ. The CDR3 extends over 18 amino acids. The CDR3 DNA reads as TGCGCCAGCAGCTCGGGACTAGCGGGAGGCGCAATATACAATGAGCAGTTCTTC. It is translated as CASSSGLAGGAIYNEQFF.

As DNA, the CDR3 is TGTGCCAGCAGTATATCAGGGACAGGCTACGATCAACTGTTTTTT. The encoded protein is CASSISGTGYDQLFF. V gene TRBV28 combines with J gene TRBJ1-4, with 8 bases fitting TRBD1. This CDR3 comprises 15 residues. CDR1 MDHEN and CDR2 SYDVKM come from the germline V gene. The J segment lost 12 bases and the V segment lost 5 bases, leaving 14 bases of the junction unmatched.

The chain joins TRBV5-1 to TRBJ1-1; weak D call: TRBD1 (5 bases). CDR1 and CDR2 (germline): SGHRS, YFSETQ. V shed 2 bases and J shed 5 bases, with 13 bases lying between them. The CDR3 totals 14 residues. CDR3 in DNA: TGCGCCAGCAGCTTTCGGGGGGGTGAGACTGAAGCTTTCTTT. Its translation: CASSFRGGETEAFF.

The chain links TRBV6-1 to TRBJ1-2; D uncertain. Trimming pared 3 bases from V and 4 bases from J, leaving 9 bases between. Germline values: CDR1 MNHNS, CDR2 SASEGT. CDR3 length equals 13 residues. The CDR3 here is CASSEKGSYGYTF. The CDR3 DNA reads as TGTGCCAGCAGTGAGAAAGGGAGCTATGGCTACACCTTC.

This clone was detected only a few times. The V gene is TRBV30, the J gene TRBJ1-5; no firm D call. Looked up from germline, CDR1 is GTSNPN and CDR2 is SVGIG (reference sequence). CDR3 size: 13 residues. The germline V and J ends were trimmed by 2 bases and 0 bases, with 5 bases remaining between them. The CDR3 here is CAWSQNSNQPQHF. In DNA form, the CDR3 reads TGTGCCTGGAGTCAGAATAGCAATCAGCCCCAGCATTTT. Looking up the rest from reference TRBV30 and TRBJ1-5 gives the full variable domain: SQTIHQWPATLVQPVGSPLSLECTVEGTSNPNLYWYRQAAGRGLQLLFYSVGIGQISSEVPQNLSASRPQDRQFILSSKKLLLSDSGFYLCAWSQNSNQPQHFGDGTRLSIL.

This sequence joins TRBV4-1 and TRBJ2-3; D is unclear. Germline loops: CDR1 MGHRA, CDR2 YSYEKL. The CDR3 sequence is 13 residues long. V lost 1 base, J lost 4 bases, and 6 bases lay in between. This CDR3 reads CASSQGLADTQYF. CDR3 nucleotides: TGCGCCAGCAGCCAAGGTTTAGCAGATACGCAGTATTTT.

This rearrangement joins TRBV28 to TRBJ1-1, with D possibly matching TRBD1 (5 bases). This CDR3 has 14 residues. V was pared by 10 bases and J by 0 bases, with 15 bases between. CDR1 and CDR2 from the germline V gene are MDHEN and SYDVKM. CDR3 nucleotides: TGTGCCATCGCGGGATGGGGGATGAACACTGAAGCTTTCTTT. Residues: CAIAGWGMNTEAFF.

This clone showed up just once. The rearrangement links TRBV28 to TRBJ2-4, with D maybe TRBD2 (7 bases). Germline V CDR1 and CDR2: MDHEN, SYDVKM. V was trimmed by 5 bases and J by 8 bases, leaving 16 bases between them. The CDR3 spans 14 residues. CDR3 in amino acids: CASSVAVGGDIQYF. The CDR3 region has the DNA TGTGCCAGCAGTGTAGCGGTAGGGGGGGACATTCAGTACTTC.

The rearrangement uses TRBV7-2 and TRBJ2-2; TRBD2 agrees at 13 bases. Germline values: CDR1 SGHTA, CDR2 FQGNSA. V trimming: 5 bases; J trimming: 6 bases; junction bases outside the gene matches: 12. This CDR3 is 18 amino acids long. In nucleotides, the CDR3 is TGTGCCAGCAGCCCCCAGCCACTAGCGGGGGGGCAGTCCGGGGAGCTGTTTTTT. Translated, it gives CASSPQPLAGGQSGELFF.

The sample holds a few counts of this clone. The CDR3 is CASSETQDSGNQPQHF. The CDR3 DNA is TGCGCCAGCAGCGAAACACAAGACAGTGGCAATCAGCCCCAGCATTTT. The chain couples TRBV23-1 to TRBJ1-5; maybe TRBD1 (5 bases). TRBV23-1 is assigned to the ORF class and has an uncertain function. This CDR3 comprises 16 residues. Trimming stripped 6 bases from V and 2 bases from J, with 17 bases between.

V gene TRBV7-8 combines with J gene TRBJ1-5; D unresolved. The V gene's germline CDR1 is SGHVS and CDR2 FQNEAQ. The V end lost 6 bases, the J end lost 3 bases, and 15 bases lay between the germline ends. This CDR3 has 15 amino acids. The CDR3 region is CASRSSRFPNQPQHF. CDR3 nucleotides: TGTGCCAGCAGGTCCTCCCGGTTCCCCAATCAGCCCCAGCATTTT.

This chain uses TRBV9 with TRBJ2-1, with D possibly TRBD2 on 7 matching bases. Trimming pared 1 base from V and 9 bases from J, leaving 20 bases between. There are 16 residues in the CDR3. Per the germline V gene, CDR1 is SGDLS and CDR2 is YYNGEE. The CDR3 DNA sequence: TGTGCCAGCAGCGTAAGCGTGGGGGGGGCGAGGAGTGAGCAGTTCTTC. It is translated as CASSVSVGGARSEQFF. The full variable domain, with the rest looked up from reference TRBV9 and TRBJ2-1, is DSGVTQTPKHLITATGQRVTLRCSPRSGDLSVYWYQQSLDQGLQFLIQYYNGEERAKGNILERFSAQQFPDLHSELNLSSLELGDSALYFCASSVSVGGARSEQFFGPGTRLTVL.